The 15 T cell receptor beta chains in this list originate from one sample, sequenced in a study of T cells in Graves' hyperthyroidism and ophthalmopathy. The investigators amplified TCR beta CDR3 regions from RNA transcripts. In the first-round RT-PCR of the TCR CDR3, the HTBI primer set was used. TCRdb reanalysed the multiplex PCR reads using MiXCR and keeps one entry per CDR3 protein. Among roughly 500,000 distinct CDR3 sequences, 40% to 55% were seen once, and the ten largest hold approximately 44%. Sequenced: peripheral blood or thyroid tissue (not recorded which). The origin of the receptors is an adult woman with Graves' disease, either hyperthyroidism or ophthalmopathy (not recorded which).

The chain employs TRBV12-3 or TRBV12-4 and TRBJ2-5; D gene uncertain. The V end was cut by 0 bases, the J end by 7 bases, with 9 bases between. This CDR3 has 13 residues. The CDR3 nucleotides read TGTGCCAGCAGTTTAGCGCGAGAGGCGACCCAGTACTTC. It specifies CASSLAREATQYF.

With regard to this clonotype: A much larger clone lies a single base off, so this may be a read error. The chain has TRBV10-3 and TRBJ2-3; 8 bases are shared with TRBD2. This CDR3 contains 12 residues. Germline assignment: CDR1 ENHRY and CDR2 SYGVKD. V dropped 5 bases and J dropped 11; count of bases not matched to a gene: 6. The CDR3 loop reads CAISWPGGQQYF. The CDR3 region has the DNA TGTGCCATCAGTTGGCCGGGGGGGCAGCAGTATTTT.

To note about this clonotype: The junction differs from germline at one of its ends, possibly a read error. V gene TRBV5-4 combines with J gene TRBJ1-3; D gene uncertain. This CDR3 has 14 amino acids. Germline V gene lookup returns CDR1 SGHNT and CDR2 YYREEE (reference sequence). CDR3: CAGSLAAGGNTIYF. The CDR3 DNA reads as TGTGCCGGCAGCTTGGCCGCGGGGGGAAACACCATATATTTT.

This sequence joins TRBV20-1 and TRBJ1-1; D unresolved. V lost 0 bases and J lost 4, with 21 bases in between. The CDR3 is 17 amino acids. Per the germline V gene, CDR1 is DFQATT and CDR2 is SNEGSKA (reference sequence). The CDR3 region is CSARDSRTSGWSTEAFF. CDR3 sequence (DNA): TGCAGTGCTAGAGATAGCAGGACTAGCGGTTGGAGCACTGAAGCTTTCTTT.

The chain joins TRBV2 to TRBJ2-2, with D possibly matching TRBD2 (6 bases). Germline V gives CDR1 SNHLY, CDR2 FYNNEI. This CDR3 spans 16 amino acids. V was trimmed by 7 bases and J by 5 bases, leaving 20 bases between them. In DNA form, the CDR3 reads TGTGCCAGCACCTTCCCAGGTAGGAGGGGTACCGGGGAGCTGTTTTTT. It is translated as CASTFPGRRGTGELFF. Combining the CDR3 with reference TRBV2 and TRBJ2-2 gives the whole variable domain EPEVTQTPSHQVTQMGQEVILRCVPISNHLYFYWYRQILGQKVEFLVSFYNNEISEKSEIFDDQFSVERPDGSNFTLKIRSTKLEDSAMYFCASTFPGRRGTGELFFGEGSRLTVL.

The chain carries TRBV12-3 or TRBV12-4 and TRBJ1-2; the D gene is possibly TRBD1 (5 bases). V was shortened by 4 bases and J by 4 bases, with 16 bases between the two germline ends. This CDR3 comprises 15 residues. CDR3 amino acids: CASSWGGSHLYGYTF. Written as DNA, the CDR3 is TGTGCCAGCAGTTGGGGGGGATCGCACCTCTATGGCTACACCTTC.

This clonotype appeared a few times. V gene TRBV7-9 combines with J gene TRBJ1-6; a possible D gene is TRBD1 (6 bases). The V and J ends lost 5 bases and 7 bases respectively, with 15 bases between them. This CDR3 contains 15 residues. CDR1 SEHNR and CDR2 FQNEAQ come from the germline V gene (reference sequence). This chain's CDR3 is CASSHRDNQNSPLHF. The CDR3 bases are TGTGCCAGCAGCCACCGGGACAACCAGAATTCACCCCTCCACTTT. The full variable domain, rest sourced from reference TRBV7-9 and TRBJ1-6, is DTGVSQNPRHKITKRGQNVTFRCDPISEHNRLYWYRQTLGQGPEFLTYFQNEAQLEKSRLLSDRFSAERPKGSFSTLEIQRTEQGDSAMYLCASSHRDNQNSPLHFGNGTRLTVT.

This sequence joins TRBV15 and TRBJ2-6; 8 bases align to TRBD1. The CDR3 is 17 amino acids. V was clipped by 11 bases and J by 0 bases; unmatched bases: 12. The V gene's germline CDR1 is LNHNV and CDR2 YYDKDF (reference sequence). In nucleotides, the CDR3 is TGTGCCCCTCCGGACAGGGCCATATTCTCTGGGGCCAACGTCCTGACTTTC. Its protein is CAPPDRAIFSGANVLTF.

V gene TRBV7-2 combines with J gene TRBJ1-1, with TRBD1 as a possible D gene (5 bases). In germline, CDR1 is SGHTA, CDR2 FQGNSA. CDR3 length: 14 residues. The germline V and J ends were trimmed by 3 bases and 0 bases, with 8 bases remaining between them. The CDR3: CASSFLGVNTEAFF. The CDR3 nucleotides are TGTGCCAGCAGCTTTTTAGGGGTGAACACTGAAGCTTTCTTT.

This clonotype was seen at least ten times. The V call is TRBV29-1, the J call TRBJ2-7; a weak D match, TRBD2 (5 bases). The CDR3 sequence is 12 residues long. In germline, CDR1 is SQVTM, CDR2 ANQGSEA. The V end lost 5 bases, the J end lost 4 bases, and 12 bases lay between the germline ends. The CDR3 sequence is CSVRTDSYEQYF. The CDR3 DNA reads as TGCAGCGTTAGGACGGACTCTTACGAGCAGTACTTC.

This clonotype was picked up a small number of times. The chain has TRBV19 and TRBJ2-1; D remains unclear. Between the trimmed V and J ends, which lost 3 bases and 4 bases, there was a span of 1 base. The CDR3 loop spans 11 amino acids. Germline V gene data show CDR1 as LNHDA and CDR2 as SQIVND (reference sequence). The CDR3 DNA reads as TGTGCCAGTAGTATGTACAATGAGCAGTTCTTC. Translated: CASSMYNEQFF.

This clonotype showed up many times. The chain combines TRBV24-1 with TRBJ1-1; D uncertain. Germline lookup yields CDR1 KGHDR and CDR2 SFDVKD. The CDR3 runs 13 residues. Trimming shortened V by 3 bases and J by 10 bases, and 14 bases separated the two germline ends. CDR3 residues: CATSDPDAGLAFF. CDR3 coding DNA: TGTGCCACCAGTGATCCCGACGCCGGTTTAGCTTTCTTT.

This clonotype was recorded only once. Sequence at one end of the junction differs from germline and may be a read error. The chain is built from TRBV7-6 and TRBJ2-7, with 8 positions matching TRBD2. This CDR3 spans 14 amino acids. The germline gives CDR1 SGHVS, CDR2 FNYEAQ. The CDR3 spells CASSSGREAYEQYF. Written as DNA, the CDR3 is TGCGCCAGCAGCTCCGGGAGGGAGGCCTACGAGCAGTACTTC.

For the CDR3, the DNA is TGCAGCTTAGGGTCAGGGGGCGCCCACACTGAAGCTTTCTTT. This encodes CSLGSGGAHTEAFF. The chain combines TRBV29-1 with TRBJ1-1, with 8 nucleotides matching TRBD1. J lost 3 bases, V lost 8 bases, and 11 bases had no gene match. This CDR3 has 14 amino acids. Germline V CDR1 and CDR2: SQVTM, ANQGSEA.

V is TRBV5-1 and J is TRBJ1-3, with D maybe TRBD1 (5 bases). Germline CDR1 SGHRS, CDR2 YFSETQ. The CDR3 consists of 16 residues. Trimming left V 4 bases short and J 6 bases short, with 20 bases between. This CDR3 reads CASSSGRGRWENTIYF. CDR3 coding DNA: TGCGCCAGCAGCAGTGGACGGGGACGCTGGGAAAACACCATATATTTT.